Sequencing of this T cell receptor (beta chain) was carried out in a study of T cells in localized non-small cell lung cancer. Generated by immunoSEQ multiplex PCR, the TCRdb table keeps only in-frame clones and is missing some. The data show 20,000 to 30,000 clones, about 88% seen once. There are 15 residues in the CDR3. J was trimmed by 2 bases and V by 5 bases; bases with no gene match: 6. The germline gives CDR1 SGHRS, CDR2 YFSETQ. The receptor's source is a female donor aged 60 or older with stage II squamous cell lung carcinoma. The specimen was peripheral blood, collected before any cancer treatment. The rearrangement links TRBV5-1 to TRBJ2-5, with TRBD2 matching 10 bases. The CDR3, as DNA: TGCGCCAGCAGGGCCGGGACTAGCGAACAAGAGACCCAGTACTTC. Translation gives CASRAGTSEQETQYF.